What follows is one T cell receptor (beta chain) and its context. The sample contains more than one DNA sequence encoding this CDR3. The repertoire was sequenced with immunoSEQ multiplex PCR; TCRdb's copy has only in-frame clones and lacks some. This repertoire shows more than 95,000 clones, around 89% found once; its top ten account for about 19%. The data are from a study of control samples from healthy donors and cancer patients. Germline V lookup: CDR1 LGHNT, CDR2 FRNRAP. The ends were cut back, 1 base at V and 10 bases at J, with 13 bases in the middle. This CDR3 comprises 13 residues. Material: PBMCs. The TCR sequence derives from a man aged 55-75 years with lung cancer. This chain links TRBV12-5 with TRBJ1-1, with a tentative D call TRBD1 (6 bases). Written as DNA, the CDR3 is TGTGCTAGTGGTTTGGAGGGGGGGGCTCGAGCTTTCTTT. Protein product: CASGLEGGARAFF.